Each of the 30 T cell receptor beta chains below was sequenced from the same sample in a study of cytomegalovirus exposure and HLA in healthy donors. Produced via immunoSEQ multiplex PCR; TCRdb's table is partial and in-frame only. Counted here are about 130,000 clones, 94% occurring once; the ten biggest clones make up around 1.9%. Sequencing was performed on PBMCs. The receptors derive from a man between 18 and 29 years old in good health and CMV-seropositive.

This chain uses TRBV2 with TRBJ1-1; no clear D gene. Trimming shortened V by 7 bases and J by 1 base, and 10 bases separated the two germline ends. Germline V CDR1 and CDR2: SNHLY, FYNNEI. The CDR3 loop spans 13 amino acids. CDR3 amino acids: CASTYVANTEAFF. The CDR3 DNA reads TGTGCCAGCACATATGTGGCGAACACTGAAGCTTTCTTT.

This clone was detected a few times. This rearrangement joins TRBV18 to TRBJ2-7; 8 bases are shared with TRBD2. Germline CDR1 KGHSH, CDR2 LQKENI. After removal of 0 bases from V and 0 bases from J, the junction contained 7 bases not matched to a gene. The CDR3 covers 17 residues. DNA for the CDR3: TGTGCCAGCTCACCACCGTCACGCGGGAGGAGCTCCTACGAGCAGTACTTC. Translated, it gives CASSPPSRGRSSYEQYF.

The gene calls are TRBV20-1 and TRBJ1-2; 8 bases align to TRBD1. The CDR3 length is 11 residues. The V gene's germline CDR1 is DFQATT and CDR2 SNEGSKA (reference sequence). The V gene end was trimmed by 6 bases and the J gene end by 5 bases; junction bases not matched to a gene: 2. The CDR3 DNA sequence: TGCAGTGCGTACAGGGGGTATGGCTACACCTTC. Amino acid sequence: CSAYRGYGYTF.

The gene calls are TRBV6-5 and TRBJ2-1, with 7 bases that match TRBD1. Germline lookup yields CDR1 MNHEY and CDR2 SVGAGI. With V trimmed by 10 bases and J by 7 bases, 10 bases remained unmatched. The length of the CDR3 is 13 residues. The DNA of the CDR3 is TGTGCCACCCGAAGGGGGCTAGCAAATGAGCAGTTCTTC. Translation gives CATRRGLANEQFF.

This clone was recorded only once. The chain is built from TRBV27 and TRBJ1-2; a weak D match, TRBD1 (5 bases). Germline V CDR1 and CDR2: MNHEY, SMNVEV (reference sequence). V was clipped by 7 bases and J by 7 bases, with 7 bases between them. This CDR3 is 10 amino acids long. The DNA of the CDR3 is TGTGCCAGCAACGGGGGTGGCTACACCTTC. Translation gives CASNGGGYTF.

The chain links TRBV30 to TRBJ2-1, with 12 bases aligning to TRBD2. Germline-derived CDR1 and CDR2 are GTSNPN and SVGIG (reference sequence). Losses at the gene ends were 1 base for V and 13 bases for J; bases not matched to a gene: 8. CDR3 length: 14 amino acids. The CDR3 nucleotides are TGTGCCTGGAGTGCCCTGACTAGCGGGAGCCCTCAGTTCTTC. Translating gives CAWSALTSGSPQFF.

This chain uses TRBV19 with TRBJ2-7, with D possibly TRBD1 on 5 matching bases. The V end lost 5 bases, the J end lost 2 bases, and 10 bases lay between the germline ends. Germline V gene lookup returns CDR1 LNHDA and CDR2 SQIVND (reference sequence). The CDR3 is 13 residues long. CDR3 loop: CASSSGHAYEQYF. The CDR3 nucleotides read TGTGCCAGTAGTTCAGGACATGCCTACGAGCAGTACTTC. The full variable domain, completed using reference TRBV19 and TRBJ2-7, is DGGITQSPKYLFRKEGQNVTLSCEQNLNHDAMYWYRQDPGQGLRLIYYSQIVNDFQKGDIAEGYSVSREKKESFPLTVTSAQKNPTAFYLCASSSGHAYEQYFGPGTRLTVT.

The chain uses TRBV18 and TRBJ2-2, with 10 bases matching TRBD2. Trimming took 3 bases from V and 0 from J; bases not matched to a gene: 1. Germline-derived CDR1 and CDR2 are KGHSH and LQKENI. This CDR3 has 16 amino acids. The CDR3 here is CASSPGLAANTGELFF. Written as DNA, the CDR3 is TGTGCCAGCTCACCTGGACTAGCGGCGAACACCGGGGAGCTGTTTTTT.

The CDR3: CASSHVAGGPFRTDTQYF. The CDR3 coding sequence is TGTGCCAGCAGCCACGTAGCGGGAGGGCCCTTTCGCACAGATACGCAGTATTTT. The chain uses TRBV27 and TRBJ2-3; TRBD2 aligns across 11 bases. The CDR3 consists of 18 residues. J gave up 1 base and V 6 bases, and 12 bases lay outside the gene matches. Germline V gene sequence: CDR1 MNHEY, CDR2 SMNVEV (reference sequence).

V and J are TRBV2 and TRBJ2-1, with 16 bases matching TRBD2. From germline, CDR1 is SNHLY and CDR2 FYNNEI. The CDR3 runs 16 residues. V gave up 5 bases and J gave up 7 bases; unmatched junction bases: 5. CDR3 nucleotides: TGTGCCAGCAGTCCGGGACTAGCGGGAGGGCAAAATGAGCAGTTCTTC. Translation gives CASSPGLAGGQNEQFF.

This sequence joins TRBV6-1 and TRBJ2-1; a possible D gene is TRBD2 (6 bases). Germline V CDR1 and CDR2: MNHNS, SASEGT. The CDR3 extends over 14 amino acids. The V end lost 6 bases, the J end lost 1 base, and 10 bases lay between the germline ends. The CDR3 spells CASRPGLSYNEQFF. For the CDR3, the DNA is TGTGCCAGCAGGCCGGGACTGTCCTACAATGAGCAGTTCTTC.

The chain employs TRBV6-5 and TRBJ2-7; D is perhaps TRBD1 (5 bases). Trimming left V 5 bases short and J 3 bases short, with 17 bases between. CDR3 length: 15 residues. Germline V gives CDR1 MNHEY, CDR2 SVGAGI. CDR3 sequence: CASSKQGGGFYEQYF. DNA for the CDR3: TGTGCCAGCAGTAAGCAGGGTGGTGGTTTCTACGAGCAGTACTTC.

This clone appeared a single time. In DNA, the CDR3 is TGTGCCAGCCGCCGCTGGCCAGCGGGAGGATCCTACGAGCAGTACTTC. Translating gives CASRRWPAGGSYEQYF. The chain is built from TRBV11-2 and TRBJ2-7, with 9 positions matching TRBD2. V was pared by 8 bases and J by 1 base, with 12 bases of the junction left unmatched. In germline, CDR1 is SGHAT, CDR2 FQNNGV. The CDR3 has 16 residues.

This rearrangement joins TRBV9 to TRBJ2-7, with D possibly matching TRBD2 (5 bases). The CDR3 extends over 14 amino acids. The germline V and J ends were trimmed by 0 bases and 3 bases, with 10 bases remaining between them. Germline V gene data show CDR1 as SGDLS and CDR2 as YYNGEE. CDR3 residues: CASSVGELVYEQYF. The CDR3 nucleotides are TGTGCCAGCAGCGTAGGGGAGCTAGTCTACGAGCAGTACTTC.

The chain joins TRBV28 to TRBJ2-7, with TRBD1 matching 7 bases. J lost 2 bases, V lost 6 bases, and 10 bases had no gene match. Germline-derived CDR1 and CDR2 are MDHEN and SYDVKM. This CDR3 region has 15 residues. CDR3 sequence: CASRPVQGVPYEQYF. CDR3 nucleotide sequence: TGTGCCAGCAGGCCCGTGCAGGGGGTTCCCTACGAGCAGTACTTC.

The chain carries TRBV5-1 and TRBJ2-5, with 7 bases aligning to TRBD1. Germline V gene data show CDR1 as SGHRS and CDR2 as YFSETQ. This CDR3 has 15 amino acids. V lost 4 bases to trimming and J lost 3 bases; unmatched junction nucleotides: 9. The CDR3, as DNA: TGCGCCAGCAGCCCTGGGGACAGCACAGAAGAGACCCAGTACTTC. Translation: CASSPGDSTEETQYF.

The chain recombines TRBV11-2 with TRBJ1-1; D perhaps matches TRBD1 (5 bases). The CDR3 is 13 amino acids. Germline loops: CDR1 SGHAT, CDR2 FQNNGV. Deletions cut 5 bases from V and 5 bases from J, with 12 bases between. CDR3 bases: TGTGCCAGCAGCGTGGGGGGAGGAACTGAAGCTTTCTTT. The encoded protein is CASSVGGGTEAFF.

The J gene is TRBJ1-1, the V gene TRBV5-4; possible D gene TRBD1, 6 bases. Germline loops: CDR1 SGHNT, CDR2 YYREEE (reference sequence). This CDR3 has 15 amino acids. Between the trimmed V and J ends, which lost 3 bases and 4 bases, there was a span of 16 bases. CDR3 protein: CASSSYRDTRTEAFF. The CDR3 nucleotides are TGTGCCAGCAGCTCCTACCGGGACACTCGCACTGAAGCTTTCTTT.

This chain joins TRBV18 and TRBJ2-1; 7 bases align to TRBD1. From germline, CDR1 is KGHSH and CDR2 LQKENI. This CDR3 spans 14 amino acids. V gave up 0 bases and J gave up 7 bases; unmatched junction bases: 3. DNA for the CDR3: TGTGCCAGCTCACCACCAGGGGGCCTGAATGAGCAGTTCTTC. This codes for CASSPPGGLNEQFF. Full variable domain (rest looked up from reference TRBV18 and TRBJ2-1): NAGVMQNPRHLVRRRGQEARLRCSPMKGHSHVYWYRQLPEEGLKFMVYLQKENIIDESGMPKERFSAEFPKEGPSILRIQQVVRGDSAAYFCASSPPGGLNEQFFGPGTRLTVL.

V gene TRBV9 combines with J gene TRBJ1-2; D remains ambiguous. There are 12 residues in the CDR3. V was clipped by 6 bases and J by 5 bases, with 11 bases between them. The germline V gene has CDR1 SGDLS and CDR2 YYNGEE. This CDR3 is CASMKSGYGYTF. The CDR3 DNA reads as TGTGCCAGCATGAAGTCGGGTTATGGCTACACCTTC.

V usage is TRBV2 and J usage is TRBJ2-5, with TRBD2 identical over 11 bases. After removal of 4 bases from V and 4 bases from J, the junction contained 2 bases not matched to a gene. CDR3 size: 14 residues. Germline V gives CDR1 SNHLY, CDR2 FYNNEI. CDR3 sequence (DNA): TGTGCCAGCAGTGGGCTAGCGGGAGGAGAGACCCAGTACTTC. This sequence encodes CASSGLAGGETQYF.

V and J are TRBV7-3 and TRBJ2-3; a possible D gene is TRBD2 (6 bases). Germline values: CDR1 SGHTA, CDR2 FQGTGA. V was trimmed by 5 bases and J by 0 bases, leaving 12 bases between them. This CDR3 spans 15 amino acids. The CDR3 spells CASSLVAESTDTQYF. The CDR3 DNA reads TGTGCCAGCAGCCTGGTAGCGGAGAGCACAGATACGCAGTATTTT.

V usage is TRBV5-1 and J usage is TRBJ2-1; TRBD2 might be the D (6 bases). Germline V lookup: CDR1 SGHRS, CDR2 YFSETQ. The V gene lost 4 bases and the J gene lost 1 base, with 12 bases spanning the gap. The CDR3 is 15 residues long. For the CDR3, the DNA is TGCGCCAGCAGCAGTAGCGGCGTTTCCTACAATGAGCAGTTCTTC. The encoded protein is CASSSSGVSYNEQFF. Full variable domain (missing parts from reference TRBV5-1 and TRBJ2-1): KAGVTQTPRYLIKTRGQQVTLSCSPISGHRSVSWYQQTPGQGLQFLFEYFSETQRNKGNFPGRFSGRQFSNSRSEMNVSTLELGDSALYLCASSSSGVSYNEQFFGPGTRLTVL.

The chain couples TRBV28 to TRBJ1-2; D not resolved. In germline, CDR1 is MDHEN, CDR2 SYDVKM. This CDR3 contains 15 residues. The V end was cut by 6 bases, the J end by 1 base, with 15 bases between. In DNA, the CDR3 is TGTGCCAGCAGCCCTGTCCAACTCATTAACTATGGCTACACCTTC. It yields the protein CASSPVQLINYGYTF.

This clone has just one count. The CDR3 here is CASSEGLQNTEAFF. The CDR3 DNA is TGCGCCAGCAGCGAGGGCCTCCAAAACACTGAAGCTTTCTTT. The chain combines TRBV4-1 with TRBJ1-1, with D uncertain. The CDR3 consists of 14 residues. V lost 5 bases and J 2 bases, leaving 12 bases between the germline ends. Germline V gene data show CDR1 as MGHRA and CDR2 as YSYEKL.

This chain connects TRBV28 to TRBJ1-2; TRBD1 matches at 8 bases. The trim removed 3 bases at V and 5 bases at J, leaving 2 bases unmatched. The germline gives CDR1 MDHEN, CDR2 SYDVKM. The CDR3 length is 13 residues. The CDR3 protein is CASSFRTGYGYTF. CDR3 in DNA: TGTGCCAGCAGTTTCCGGACAGGGTATGGCTACACCTTC.

The J gene is TRBJ2-3, the V gene TRBV5-4, with D maybe TRBD2 (6 bases). In germline, CDR1 is SGHNT, CDR2 YYREEE (reference sequence). The CDR3 is made up of 16 amino acids. The germline V and J ends were trimmed by 5 bases and 5 bases, with 21 bases remaining between them. In DNA, the CDR3 is TGTGCCAGCAGACCCTGGACGGGGGAGTTGAGAGATACGCAGTATTTT. Amino acid sequence: CASRPWTGELRDTQYF.

The rearrangement uses TRBV5-6 and TRBJ2-7; a weak D match, TRBD2 (6 bases). Looked up from germline, CDR1 is SGHDT and CDR2 is YYEEEE. The CDR3 loop spans 14 amino acids. V was cut by 4 bases and J by 3 bases, with 14 bases left in between. In DNA, the CDR3 is TGTGCCAGCAGCCCTTATGGGGGGTACTACGAGCAGTACTTC. It specifies CASSPYGGYYEQYF.

CDR3 protein: CASSQDRVVTGELFF. The CDR3 nucleotides read TGTGCCAGCAGCCAGGACAGGGTGGTAACCGGGGAGCTGTTTTTT. V and J are TRBV6-6 and TRBJ2-2; 8 bases agree with TRBD1. The CDR3 totals 15 residues. V dropped 6 bases and J dropped 5; count of bases not matched to a gene: 8. Per the germline V gene, CDR1 is MNHNY and CDR2 is SVGAGI (reference sequence).

The chain employs TRBV2 and TRBJ2-7, with TRBD1 identical over 8 bases. Germline V gene sequence: CDR1 SNHLY, CDR2 FYNNEI. Unmatched junction bases numbered 11, after V lost 6 bases and J lost 7 bases. The CDR3 is 14 residues long. CDR3: CASRLGQGLGEQYF. The CDR3 DNA reads TGTGCCAGCAGACTTGGACAGGGCTTGGGGGAGCAGTACTTC.